The text below deals with one T cell receptor beta chain. The antigen remains undetermined. The sample originates from a study of siplizumab effects on memory and regulatory T cells. Assay: immunoSEQ multiplex PCR; the TCRdb copy retains only in-frame clones and omits some. The repertoire holds 90,000 to 120,000 clones, with around 92% as singletons. Per the germline V gene, CDR1 is SGHVS and CDR2 is FQNEAQ. With 5 bases removed from V and 1 base from J, the gap between germline ends came to 12 bases. The CDR3 loop spans 14 amino acids. Study-level findings and limits: The alloreactive clones that mapped to unstimulated subsets made up only a minor fraction.

The specimen was CD4+ T cells sorted from blood. The chain joins TRBV7-8 to TRBJ2-7; D is unresolved. The source is a human donor in good health. Some clones in this sample may be carry-over from other donors' samples. As DNA, the CDR3 is TGTGCCAGCAGCCCCCGGCTCCGTTCCTACGAGCAGTACTTC. It translates to CASSPRLRSYEQYF.